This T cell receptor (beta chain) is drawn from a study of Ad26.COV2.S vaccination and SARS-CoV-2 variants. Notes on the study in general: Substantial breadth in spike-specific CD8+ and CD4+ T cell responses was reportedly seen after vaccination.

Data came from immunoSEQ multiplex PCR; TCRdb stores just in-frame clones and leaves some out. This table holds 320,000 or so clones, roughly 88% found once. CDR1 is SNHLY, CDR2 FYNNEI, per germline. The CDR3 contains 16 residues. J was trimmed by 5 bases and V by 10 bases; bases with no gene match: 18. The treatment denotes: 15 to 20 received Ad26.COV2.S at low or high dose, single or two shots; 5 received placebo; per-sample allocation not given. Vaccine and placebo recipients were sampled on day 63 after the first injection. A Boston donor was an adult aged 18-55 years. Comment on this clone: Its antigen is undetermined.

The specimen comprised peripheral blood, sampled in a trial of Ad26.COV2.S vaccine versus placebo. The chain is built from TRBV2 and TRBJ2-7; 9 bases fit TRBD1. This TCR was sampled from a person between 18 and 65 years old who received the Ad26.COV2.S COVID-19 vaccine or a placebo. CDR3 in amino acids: CAIQSRDRVERDEQYF. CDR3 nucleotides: TGTGCCATACAATCCCGGGACAGGGTCGAGAGGGACGAGCAGTACTTC.